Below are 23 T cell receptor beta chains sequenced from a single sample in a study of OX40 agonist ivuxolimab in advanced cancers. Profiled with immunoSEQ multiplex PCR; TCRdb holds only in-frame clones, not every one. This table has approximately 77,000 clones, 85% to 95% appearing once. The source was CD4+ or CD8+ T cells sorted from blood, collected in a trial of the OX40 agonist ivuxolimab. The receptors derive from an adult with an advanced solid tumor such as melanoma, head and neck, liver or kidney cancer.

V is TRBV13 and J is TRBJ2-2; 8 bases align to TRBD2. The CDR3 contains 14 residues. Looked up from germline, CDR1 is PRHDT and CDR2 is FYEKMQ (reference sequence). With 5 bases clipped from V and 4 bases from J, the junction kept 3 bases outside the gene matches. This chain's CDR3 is CASSLGTSTGELFF. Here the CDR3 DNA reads TGTGCCAGCAGCCTCGGGACTAGCACCGGGGAGCTGTTTTTT.

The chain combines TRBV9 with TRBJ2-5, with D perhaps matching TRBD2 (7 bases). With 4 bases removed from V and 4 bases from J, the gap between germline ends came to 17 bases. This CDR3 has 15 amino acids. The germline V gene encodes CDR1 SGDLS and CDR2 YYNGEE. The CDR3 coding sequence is TGTGCCAGCAGCCTAGAAGGGGGGGCGGGAGAGACCCAGTACTTC. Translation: CASSLEGGAGETQYF.

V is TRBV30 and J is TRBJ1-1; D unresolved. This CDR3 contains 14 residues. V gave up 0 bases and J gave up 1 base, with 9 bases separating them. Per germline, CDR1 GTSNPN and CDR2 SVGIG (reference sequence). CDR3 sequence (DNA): TGTGCCTGGAGTGTTGGGATCCAGAACACTGAAGCTTTCTTT. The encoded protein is CAWSVGIQNTEAFF.

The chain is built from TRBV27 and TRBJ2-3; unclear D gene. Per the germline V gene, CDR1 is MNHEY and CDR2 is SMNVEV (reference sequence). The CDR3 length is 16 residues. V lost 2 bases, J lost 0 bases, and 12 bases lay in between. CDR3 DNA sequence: TGTGCCAGCAGTTTAATTCAGTTCGCTAGCACAGATACGCAGTATTTT. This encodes CASSLIQFASTDTQYF.

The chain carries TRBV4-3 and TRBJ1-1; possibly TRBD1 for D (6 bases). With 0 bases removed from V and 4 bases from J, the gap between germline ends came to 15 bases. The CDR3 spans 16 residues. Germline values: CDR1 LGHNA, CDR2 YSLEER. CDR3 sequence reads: CASSQEARQEGTEAFF. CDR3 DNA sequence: TGCGCCAGCAGCCAAGAAGCAAGACAGGAGGGCACTGAAGCTTTCTTT.

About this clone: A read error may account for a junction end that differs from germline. CDR3 in DNA: TGTGCCAGCAGACCTCGGAGCACAGATATGCAGTATTTT. Translating it yields CASRPRSTDMQYF. This chain joins TRBV6-5 and TRBJ2-3; unclear D gene. CDR1 and CDR2 (germline): MNHEY, SVGAGI. This CDR3 has 13 amino acids.

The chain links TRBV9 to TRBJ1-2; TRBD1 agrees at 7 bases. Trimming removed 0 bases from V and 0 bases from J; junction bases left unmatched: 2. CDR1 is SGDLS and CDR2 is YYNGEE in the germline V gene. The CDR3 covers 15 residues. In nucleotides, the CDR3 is TGTGCCAGCAGCGTAGGGACAGGCCCTAACTATGGCTACACCTTC. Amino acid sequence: CASSVGTGPNYGYTF.

The DNA of the CDR3 is TGTGCCAGTCTAACAGGGGAACAAGAGACCCAGTACTTC. Translating gives CASLTGEQETQYF. V is TRBV7-2 and J is TRBJ2-5, with 7 positions matching TRBD1. The V and J ends lost 9 bases and 2 bases, in that order; junction bases with no gene match: 6. The length of the CDR3 is 13 residues. Germline-derived CDR1 and CDR2 are SGHTA and FQGNSA.

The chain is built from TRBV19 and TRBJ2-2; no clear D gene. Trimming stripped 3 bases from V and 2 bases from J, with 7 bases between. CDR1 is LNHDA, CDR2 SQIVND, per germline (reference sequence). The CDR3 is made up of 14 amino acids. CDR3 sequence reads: CASSISSNTGELFF. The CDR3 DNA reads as TGTGCCAGTAGTATCTCGTCTAACACCGGGGAGCTGTTTTTT.

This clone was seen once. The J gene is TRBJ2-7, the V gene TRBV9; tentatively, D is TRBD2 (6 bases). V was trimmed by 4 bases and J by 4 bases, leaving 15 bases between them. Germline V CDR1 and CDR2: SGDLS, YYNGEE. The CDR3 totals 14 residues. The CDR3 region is CASSRTDGGYEQYF. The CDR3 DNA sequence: TGTGCCAGCAGCCGCACGGATGGGGGGTACGAGCAGTACTTC.

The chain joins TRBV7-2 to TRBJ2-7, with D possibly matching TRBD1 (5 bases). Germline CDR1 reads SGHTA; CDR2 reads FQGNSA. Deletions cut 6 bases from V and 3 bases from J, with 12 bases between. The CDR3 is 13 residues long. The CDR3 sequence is CASSSPGFYEQYF. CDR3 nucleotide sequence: TGTGCCAGCAGTTCCCCAGGGTTCTACGAGCAGTACTTC.

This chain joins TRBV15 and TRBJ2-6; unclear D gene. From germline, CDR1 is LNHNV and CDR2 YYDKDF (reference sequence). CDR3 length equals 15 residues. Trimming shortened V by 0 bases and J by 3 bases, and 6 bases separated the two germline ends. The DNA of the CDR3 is TGTGCCACCAGCAGAGATTCAGTTGGGGCCAACGTCCTGACTTTC. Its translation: CATSRDSVGANVLTF.

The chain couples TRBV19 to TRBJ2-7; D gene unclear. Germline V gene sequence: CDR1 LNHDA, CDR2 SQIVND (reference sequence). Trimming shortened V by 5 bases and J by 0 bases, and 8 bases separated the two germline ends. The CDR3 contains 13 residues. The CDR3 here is CASSFSNSYEQYF. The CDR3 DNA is TGTGCCAGTAGTTTTTCAAACTCCTACGAGCAGTACTTC.

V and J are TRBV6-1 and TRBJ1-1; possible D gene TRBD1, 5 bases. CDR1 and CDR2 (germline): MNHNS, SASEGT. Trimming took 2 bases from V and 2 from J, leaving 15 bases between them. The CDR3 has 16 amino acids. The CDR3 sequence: CASSERRQGGNTEAFF. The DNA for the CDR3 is TGTGCCAGCAGTGAAAGGAGGCAGGGTGGAAACACTGAAGCTTTCTTT.

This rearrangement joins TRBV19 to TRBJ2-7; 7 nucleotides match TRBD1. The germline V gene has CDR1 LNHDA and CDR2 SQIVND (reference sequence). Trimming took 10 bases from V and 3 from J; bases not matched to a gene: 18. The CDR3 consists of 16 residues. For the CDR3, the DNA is TGTGCCACAAGGGGACAGATTTCCAAGGAACACTACGAGCAGTACTTC. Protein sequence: CATRGQISKEHYEQYF.

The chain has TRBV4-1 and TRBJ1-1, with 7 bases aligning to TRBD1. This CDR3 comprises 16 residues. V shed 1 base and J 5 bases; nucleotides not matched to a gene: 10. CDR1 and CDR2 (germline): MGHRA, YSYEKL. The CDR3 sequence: CASSQGREGALTEAFF. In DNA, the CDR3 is TGCGCCAGCAGCCAAGGACGCGAGGGGGCGCTGACTGAAGCTTTCTTT.

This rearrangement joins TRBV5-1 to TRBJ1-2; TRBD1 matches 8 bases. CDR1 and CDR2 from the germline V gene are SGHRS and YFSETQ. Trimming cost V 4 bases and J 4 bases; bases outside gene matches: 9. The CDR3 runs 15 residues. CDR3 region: CASSVGQGTSYGYTF. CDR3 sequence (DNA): TGCGCCAGCAGCGTCGGACAGGGAACGTCCTATGGCTACACCTTC.

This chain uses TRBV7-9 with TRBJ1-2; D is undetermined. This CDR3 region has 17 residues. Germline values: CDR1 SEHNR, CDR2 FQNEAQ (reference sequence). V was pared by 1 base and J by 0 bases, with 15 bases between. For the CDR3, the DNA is TGTGCCAGCAGCTTAGGGCCTCCCGCCCTAGCTAACTATGGCTACACCTTC. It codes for CASSLGPPALANYGYTF. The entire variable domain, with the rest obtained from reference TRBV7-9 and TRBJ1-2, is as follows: DTGVSQNPRHKITKRGQNVTFRCDPISEHNRLYWYRQTLGQGPEFLTYFQNEAQLEKSRLLSDRFSAERPKGSFSTLEIQRTEQGDSAMYLCASSLGPPALANYGYTFGSGTRLTVV.

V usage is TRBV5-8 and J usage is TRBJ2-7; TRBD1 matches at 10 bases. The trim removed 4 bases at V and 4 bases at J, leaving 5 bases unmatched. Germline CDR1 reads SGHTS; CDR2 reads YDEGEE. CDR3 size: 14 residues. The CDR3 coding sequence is TGTGCCAGCAGCCTTCCGGGACAGGGGTACGAGCAGTACTTC. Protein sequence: CASSLPGQGYEQYF.

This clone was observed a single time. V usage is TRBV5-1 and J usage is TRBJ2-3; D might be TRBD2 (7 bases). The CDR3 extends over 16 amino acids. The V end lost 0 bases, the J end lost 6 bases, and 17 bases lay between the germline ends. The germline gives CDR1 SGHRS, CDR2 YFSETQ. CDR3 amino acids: CASSLAGPGGRDTQYF. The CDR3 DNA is TGCGCCAGCAGCTTGGCGGGCCCGGGGGGCCGGGATACGCAGTATTTT.

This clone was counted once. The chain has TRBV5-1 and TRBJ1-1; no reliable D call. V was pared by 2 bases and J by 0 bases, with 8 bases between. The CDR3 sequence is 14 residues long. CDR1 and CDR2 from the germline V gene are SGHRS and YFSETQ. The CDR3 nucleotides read TGCGCCAGCAGCTTCGGCCAATTGAACACTGAAGCTTTCTTT. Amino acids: CASSFGQLNTEAFF.

CDR3 DNA: TGTGCCAGCAGTGAAGGCCCTAGCGGGGTCCCGGGAGATACGCAGTATTTT. This gives the protein CASSEGPSGVPGDTQYF. The chain joins TRBV2 to TRBJ2-3; 9 bases match TRBD2. V shed 1 base and J 5 bases; nucleotides not matched to a gene: 10. The CDR3 totals 17 residues. Germline V gene lookup returns CDR1 SNHLY and CDR2 FYNNEI. Combining the CDR3 with reference TRBV2 and TRBJ2-3 gives the whole variable domain EPEVTQTPSHQVTQMGQEVILRCVPISNHLYFYWYRQILGQKVEFLVSFYNNEISEKSEIFDDQFSVERPDGSNFTLKIRSTKLEDSAMYFCASSEGPSGVPGDTQYFGPGTRLTVL.

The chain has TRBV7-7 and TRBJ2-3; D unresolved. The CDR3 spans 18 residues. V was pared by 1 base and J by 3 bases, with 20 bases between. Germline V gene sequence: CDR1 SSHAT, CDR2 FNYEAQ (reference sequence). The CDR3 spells CASSLGSTSRDGTDTQYF. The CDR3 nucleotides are TGTGCCAGCAGCTTAGGGTCAACCTCTCGTGATGGGACAGATACGCAGTATTTT.